The 21 T cell receptor beta chains below were found in one sample sequenced in a study of CD8+CD57+ T cells in acquired aplastic anemia. Genomic DNA, the template, was used for profiling of the TCR beta VDJ and CDR3. A single record per CDR3 protein comes from TCRdb applying MiXCR to the reads. The sample lists about 190,000 distinct CDR3 sequences; roughly 56% were seen once. Sequencing used sorted CD4+, CD8+, or CD8+CD57+ T cells (not recorded which) from PBMCs. The receptors shown here come from a human donor in good health, serving as a control.

At least ten counts were recorded for this clonotype. This CDR3 is CSVEEAGWRGLYEQYF. The CDR3 nucleotides are TGCAGCGTTGAAGAGGCAGGGTGGAGGGGGCTATACGAGCAGTACTTC. V usage is TRBV29-1 and J usage is TRBJ2-7; D may be TRBD1 (7 bases). Per the germline V gene, CDR1 is SQVTM and CDR2 is ANQGSEA. V was pared by 0 bases and J by 4 bases, with 19 bases between. CDR3 size: 16 residues.

This clonotype occurred many times. This sequence joins TRBV19 and TRBJ1-5, with unresolved D. Trimming removed 9 bases from V and 4 bases from J, with 10 bases in between. This CDR3 is 12 amino acids long. Germline-derived CDR1 and CDR2 are LNHDA and SQIVND (reference sequence). CDR3 residues: CASSIGNQPQHF. In DNA, the CDR3 is TGTGCCAGCAGCATAGGGAATCAGCCCCAGCATTTT.

This clonotype has at least ten counts. The V and J genes are TRBV29-1 and TRBJ2-7; D is unclear. Germline CDR1 is SQVTM and CDR2 is ANQGSEA. Trimming left V 4 bases short and J 0 bases short, with 7 bases between. The CDR3 runs 12 residues. The CDR3 sequence: CSVGRSSYEQYF. CDR3 in DNA: TGCAGCGTTGGCAGGAGCTCCTACGAGCAGTACTTC.

This clonotype came up many times. V and J are TRBV11-1 and TRBJ1-1, with TRBD1 matching over 7 bases. The V gene's germline CDR1 is SGHAT and CDR2 FQDESV (reference sequence). J was trimmed by 1 base and V by 5 bases; bases with no gene match: 4. The CDR3 runs to 14 residues. CDR3 nucleotide sequence: TGTGCCAGCAGCCAGGGGGTTGGGAACACTGAAGCTTTCTTT. Its protein is CASSQGVGNTEAFF.

This clonotype occurred a few times. This chain uses TRBV2 with TRBJ2-7; no clear D gene. Looked up from germline, CDR1 is SNHLY and CDR2 is FYNNEI. Trimming stripped 7 bases from V and 0 bases from J, with 7 bases between. The length of the CDR3 is 12 residues. DNA for the CDR3: TGTGCCAGCAAGGCCGGCTCCTACGAGCAGTACTTC. Translated, it gives CASKAGSYEQYF.

This clonotype has at least ten counts. The chain joins TRBV7-2 to TRBJ2-5; D gene ambiguous. In germline, CDR1 is SGHTA, CDR2 FQGNSA. V lost 6 bases and J 6 bases, leaving 20 bases between the germline ends. CDR3 length: 15 amino acids. CDR3 nucleotide sequence: TGTGCCAGCAGTCCCGAGTACGGAACATCGAAGACCCAGTACTTC. Translating it yields CASSPEYGTSKTQYF.

This clonotype was observed a handful of times. The V and J genes are TRBV7-9 and TRBJ1-6; D remains unclear. The CDR3 runs to 12 residues. V was pared by 5 bases and J by 6 bases, with 5 bases between. Germline lookup yields CDR1 SEHNR and CDR2 FQNEAQ (reference sequence). CDR3 bases: TGTGCCAGCAGCGAGACTAATTCACCCCTCCACTTT. Translation gives CASSETNSPLHF. The full variable domain, completed using reference TRBV7-9 and TRBJ1-6, is DTGVSQNPRHKITKRGQNVTFRCDPISEHNRLYWYRQTLGQGPEFLTYFQNEAQLEKSRLLSDRFSAERPKGSFSTLEIQRTEQGDSAMYLCASSETNSPLHFGNGTRLTVT.

In this sample, this clonotype turned up many times. The CDR3 DNA is TGTGCCAGCAGCCTCGTAGGTGCAACTAATGAAAAACTGTTTTTT. Its protein product is CASSLVGATNEKLFF. The gene calls are TRBV7-9 and TRBJ1-4; D uncertain. Germline CDR1 and CDR2: SEHNR and FQNEAQ (reference sequence). This CDR3 is 15 amino acids long. V dropped 5 bases and J dropped 0 bases, with 10 bases sitting between them.

This clonotype was found many times. V is TRBV29-1 and J is TRBJ1-5; D perhaps matches TRBD1 (6 bases). CDR3 length equals 14 residues. Trimming took 4 bases from V and 5 from J, leaving 15 bases between them. Germline V lookup: CDR1 SQVTM, CDR2 ANQGSEA. CDR3 loop: CSVVAGQPDQPQHF. The DNA of the CDR3 is TGCAGCGTTGTTGCTGGACAGCCGGATCAGCCCCAGCATTTT.

In its sample, this clonotype was seen many times. This sequence joins TRBV20-1 and TRBJ2-1; maybe TRBD1 (5 bases). The CDR3 has 13 residues. Trimming left V 1 base short and J 5 bases short, with 9 bases between. Germline V gene data show CDR1 as DFQATT and CDR2 as SNEGSKA (reference sequence). This CDR3 is CSARVQGDNEQFF. Here the CDR3 DNA reads TGCAGTGCTAGAGTTCAGGGCGACAATGAGCAGTTCTTC.

The chain couples TRBV7-8 to TRBJ1-1, with TRBD1 as a possible D gene (5 bases). The CDR3 runs to 12 residues. Trimming took 2 bases from V and 11 from J, leaving 12 bases between them. From germline, CDR1 is SGHVS and CDR2 FQNEAQ. The CDR3 here is CASSLPGGDAFF. The CDR3 DNA follows: TGTGCCAGCAGCTTACCCGGGGGGGACGCTTTCTTT.

The chain uses TRBV20-1 and TRBJ2-3; D is unresolved. CDR1 and CDR2 from the germline V gene are DFQATT and SNEGSKA (reference sequence). This CDR3 has 14 residues. Trimming cost V 1 base and J 4 bases, with 12 bases left between them. This CDR3 is CSARVPREPDTQYF. The CDR3 coding sequence is TGCAGTGCTAGAGTACCTCGCGAGCCAGATACGCAGTATTTT.

This rearrangement joins TRBV7-9 to TRBJ1-3; D remains unclear. Germline CDR1 and CDR2: SEHNR and FQNEAQ (reference sequence). The CDR3 consists of 15 residues. The V end lost 3 bases, the J end lost 0 bases, and 9 bases lay between the germline ends. CDR3: CASSFPTGSGNTIYF. As DNA, the CDR3 is TGTGCCAGCAGCTTCCCGACGGGCTCTGGAAACACCATATATTTT. Based on the CDR3 plus reference TRBV7-9 and TRBJ1-3, the full variable domain is DTGVSQNPRHKITKRGQNVTFRCDPISEHNRLYWYRQTLGQGPEFLTYFQNEAQLEKSRLLSDRFSAERPKGSFSTLEIQRTEQGDSAMYLCASSFPTGSGNTIYFGEGSWLTVV.

In the case of this clonotype: The junction differs from germline at one of its ends, possibly a read error. The chain couples TRBV9 to TRBJ1-1; possible D gene TRBD1, 5 bases. The germline V gene has CDR1 SGDLS and CDR2 YYNGEE. This CDR3 contains 13 residues. CDR3 sequence reads: CVSSVAWGTEAFF. The CDR3 DNA reads as TGTGTCAGCAGCGTAGCGTGGGGCACTGAGGCTTTCTTT.

In the case of this clonotype: Because it lacks the conserved phenylalanine or tryptophan at the end, this CDR3 is likely a read error. The chain has TRBV5-1 and TRBJ2-3; 9 bases line up with TRBD2. This CDR3 has 14 amino acids. CDR1 is SGHRS and CDR2 is YFSETQ in the germline V gene. The CDR3 protein is CASRLAGGPNTQYI. In nucleotides, the CDR3 is TGCGCCAGCAGGTTGGCGGGGGGGCCAAATACGCAGTATATT.

This clonotype has a count of ten or more. The CDR3 is CASSLRDNEQFF. In nucleotides, the CDR3 is TGTGCCAGCAGCTTAAGGGACAATGAGCAGTTCTTC. The rearrangement joins TRBV7-3 to TRBJ2-1; D is ambiguous. V was cut by 1 base and J by 5 bases, with 3 bases left in between. The CDR3 totals 12 residues. Germline V CDR1 and CDR2: SGHTA, FQGTGA. The entire variable domain, with the rest obtained from reference TRBV7-3 and TRBJ2-1, is as follows: GAGVSQTPSNKVTEKGKYVELRCDPISGHTALYWYRQSLGQGPEFLIYFQGTGAADDSGLPNDRFFAVRPEGSVSTLKIQRTERGDSAVYLCASSLRDNEQFFGPGTRLTVL.

This clonotype was detected many times. This chain connects TRBV7-9 to TRBJ2-5, with 7 bases aligning to TRBD2. CDR3 length: 15 residues. Germline-derived CDR1 and CDR2 are SEHNR and FQNEAQ (reference sequence). V lost 1 base, J lost 0 bases, and 2 bases stayed unmatched. The CDR3 DNA is TGTGCCAGCAGCTTAGGTAGCGGGTACCAAGAGACCCAGTACTTC. This encodes CASSLGSGYQETQYF.

Concerning this clonotype: At one end, the junction sequence differs from germline, possibly due to a read error. The chain combines TRBV7-2 with TRBJ2-7, with 15 positions matching TRBD2. This CDR3 spans 17 amino acids. Germline V gene lookup returns CDR1 SGHTA and CDR2 FQGNSA. The CDR3 DNA reads as TGTGCCAGCAGCATAGCCGGGACTAGCGGGGGGTTTAACGAGCAGTACTTC. It is translated as CASSIAGTSGGFNEQYF.

At least ten counts were recorded for this clonotype. The V call is TRBV2, the J call TRBJ2-1; TRBD2 aligns across 14 bases. Trimming removed 6 bases from V and 4 bases from J; junction bases left unmatched: 2. This CDR3 spans 15 amino acids. Germline V gives CDR1 SNHLY, CDR2 FYNNEI. The CDR3 region has the DNA TGTGCCAGCAGGCGACTAGCGGGGGGGTACAATGAGCAGTTCTTC. This gives the protein CASRRLAGGYNEQFF.

This chain joins TRBV2 and TRBJ2-5, with 8 bases aligning to TRBD1. The CDR3 totals 14 residues. Germline lookup yields CDR1 SNHLY and CDR2 FYNNEI. V lost 6 bases and J lost 4; bases outside the gene matches: 7. In nucleotides, the CDR3 is TGTGCCAGCAGCCCACAGGGGGGAAGAGAGACCCAGTACTTC. Amino acids: CASSPQGGRETQYF.

This clonotype was recorded at least ten times. V usage is TRBV5-5 and J usage is TRBJ2-5; the D call may be TRBD1 or TRBD2 (6 bases each). V was trimmed by 6 bases and J by 5 bases, leaving 17 bases between them. There are 14 residues in the CDR3. In germline, CDR1 is SGHKS, CDR2 YYEKEE (reference sequence). The CDR3 DNA reads as TGTGCCAGCACCCTTAACGGGGGCTGGGAGACCCAGTACTTC. Amino acids: CASTLNGGWETQYF.